This T cell receptor (beta chain) emerged from a study of T cell repertoires in aging, cancer and after chemotherapy. The wider study: Donors were grouped into six age bands spanning 30 or younger through 70 or older. Notes on the study in general: Untreated cancer patients had significantly lower blood TCR diversity than age-matched healthy donors. Median generation probability rose over the chemotherapy interval in each cancer cohort, suggesting rebound thymic output. In healthy donors, age-related TCR diversity loss mainly reflected lost richness.

The template was genomic DNA from peripheral blood, not RNA. With respect to this clonotype: The antigen remains unidentified.

The CDR3 has 13 residues. The germline gives CDR1 LNHDA, CDR2 SQIVND (reference sequence). Between the trimmed V and J ends, which lost 6 bases and 0 bases, there was a span of 7 bases. A mixed TRB-A/B primer pool amplified rearranged TRB by multiplex touch-down PCR. TCRdb fed the multiplex PCR reads into MiXCR, producing one record per CDR3 protein. The table lists 10,000 to 11,000 distinct CDR3 sequences, roughly 40% of them singletons, with roughly 1.5% in the top ten. The clonotype was recovered from a human donor in good health. This sequence joins TRBV19 and TRBJ2-3; no clear D gene. Sequencing used blood. The CDR3 DNA reads TGTGCCAGTAGACCCACTAGCACAGATACGCAGTATTTT. This codes for CASRPTSTDTQYF.